This TCR beta chain derives from a study of T cell responses to AZD1222 COVID-19 vaccine. Overall study: Analyses pooled second doses at about 4 or about 12 weeks.

Findings of the study overall: Females made up more of the donors, who were largely white British, and clonal diversity may have come out too low.

The method was immunoSEQ multiplex PCR; TCRdb's version includes in-frame clones alone and lacks a portion of them. The repertoire has 66,000 or so clones, over 75% of them found once; the top ten carry around 15%. The V gene end was trimmed by 5 bases and the J gene end by 4 bases; junction bases not matched to a gene: 6. The germline V gene has CDR1 SGHTA and CDR2 FQGTGA. This CDR3 has 14 amino acids. On this clone: The antigen is not known.

This TCR came from an adult in good health. The gene calls are TRBV7-3 and TRBJ2-5; the match to TRBD2 covers 8 bases. The sequencing here drew on peripheral blood, taken on day 0 of AZD1222 vaccination. The CDR3: CASSPGLGGETQYF. For the CDR3, the DNA is TGTGCCAGCAGCCCGGGACTAGGGGGAGAGACCCAGTACTTC.